These T cell receptor beta chains were read from a single sample in a study of T cell repertoires in cytomegalovirus infection. TCRdb called the reads again in MiXCR, with one record for every CDR3 protein. The data hold 200,000 to 300,000 distinct CDR3 sequences, with 8% to 9.5% observed a single time. Sequenced material: PBMCs. These receptor sequences come from a human donor in good health (CMV status not recorded). Some clones in this sample may be carry-over from other donors' samples. CDR3s include the opening cysteine and the closing phenylalanine or tryptophan. D genes are given only for firm matches. Only some rows state a clone size, as once, few, many or a class for expanded clones.

TRBV7-9	TRBJ2-4	NA	NA	TGTGCCAGCAGCCCTAGAAGGGGGGAAGACATTCAGTACTTC	CASSPRRGEDIQYF
TRBV6-2/TRBV6-3	TRBJ2-3	NA	many	TGTGCCAGCAGTTATTGGCAGGGTGCGCAGTATTTT	CASSYWQGAQYF
TRBV28	TRBJ1-2	NA	once	TGTGGGACAGCCACTAACTATGGCTACACCTTC	CGTATNYGYTF
TRBV27	TRBJ1-1	NA	NA	TGTGCCAGCAGTTTAGCGGGGGCGGTTTGGGGTGAGGCTTTCTTT	CASSLAGAVWGEAFF
TRBV4-2	TRBJ1-2	NA	few	TGTGCCAGCAGCCAAGATCTTGGGGCCACCTATGGCTACACCTTC	CASSQDLGATYGYTF
TRBV6-1	TRBJ2-1	NA	NA	TGTGCCAGCAGCCTAGGCCCGGAAAGGGGTTCCAGTGTAATGGATGAGCAGTTCTTC	CASSLGPERGSSVMDEQFF
TRBV11-3	TRBJ1-2	TRBD1	many	TGTGCCAGCAGCTCAGACAGGGGGCTACGTGGCTACACCTTC	CASSSDRGLRGYTF
TRBV7-2	TRBJ2-1	NA	many	TGTGCCAGCAGCTTATATGCGGGTCCTTACAATGAGCAGTTCTTC	CASSLYAGPYNEQFF
TRBV19	TRBJ2-5	TRBD2	few	TGTGCCAGTAGTCCTCGGACTAGCGGGGGTGAGACCCAGTACTTC	CASSPRTSGGETQYF
TRBV7-8	TRBJ1-2	NA	many	TGTGCCAGCAGCTTAGGGTTGGGCTATGGCTACACCTTC	CASSLGLGYGYTF
TRBV20-1	TRBJ1-2	NA	few	TGCAGTGCCCCGCGAGGAAAGGGCTATGGCTACACCTTC	CSAPRGKGYGYTF
TRBV19	TRBJ1-3	NA	many	TGTGCCAGTAGTATCTTCGGACTGAGCTCTGGAAACACCATATATTTT	CASSIFGLSSGNTIYF
TRBV28	TRBJ2-3	TRBD1	many	TGTGCCAGCAGCTTAACAGGGGGCCCCCCAGATACGCAGTATTTT	CASSLTGGPPDTQYF
TRBV25-1	TRBJ1-2	TRBD1	many	TGTGCCAGCAGGGGGGACAGGACGGACAACTATGGCTACACCTTC	CASRGDRTDNYGYTF
TRBV7-2	TRBJ2-5	NA	many	TGTGCCAGCAGCACCGCGCAAACTCCAGGGGAGACCCAGTACTTC	CASSTAQTPGETQYF
TRBV6-2/TRBV6-3	TRBJ2-7	NA	many	TGTGCCAGCAGTTACCCCGGGACCGCTACCTACGAGCAGTACTTC	CASSYPGTATYEQYF
TRBV7-2	TRBJ2-3	NA	many	TGTGCCAGCAGCCATCGGAGCGGAGTCACAGATACGCAGTATTTT	CASSHRSGVTDTQYF
TRBV14	TRBJ2-1	NA	NA	TGTGCCAGCAGCTCTCTAGCGAATGACAATGAGCAGTTCTTC	CASSSLANDNEQFF
TRBV7-2	TRBJ2-1	TRBD2	many	TGTGCCAGCAGGGACACTAGCGGGAGCAATGAGCAGTTCTTC	CASRDTSGSNEQFF
TRBV2	TRBJ1-5	NA	NA	TGTGCCAGCAGTGCGGAGGGGCAGGGCCAGCCCCAGCATTTT	CASSAEGQGQPQHF
TRBV7-2	TRBJ2-2	TRBD2	many	TGTGCCAGCAGCTTCAAAGGGCTAGCGGGAGACGGGGAGCTGTTTTTT	CASSFKGLAGDGELFF
TRBV24-1	TRBJ2-1	TRBD2	NA	TGTGCCACCAGTGATGCGAGCGGGGGTTACAATGAGCAGTTCTTC	CATSDASGGYNEQFF
TRBV6-1	TRBJ2-3	NA	many	TGTGCCAGCCAACGGCAGTCCCCATCACCCCTCACAGATACGCAGTATTTT	CASQRQSPSPLTDTQYF
TRBV4-3	TRBJ2-5	NA	NA	TGCGCCAGCAGCCATCGGGGTTTCGATCCACAAGAGACCCAGTACTTC	CASSHRGFDPQETQYF
TRBV28	TRBJ1-5	NA	few	TGTGCCAGCAGACCAACAAGGGGGACATGGCCCCAGCATTTT	CASRPTRGTWPQHF
TRBV7-9	TRBJ2-5	NA	many	TGTGCCAGCACCCTCGTGGGAACCCAAGAGACCCAGTACTTC	CASTLVGTQETQYF
TRBV7-2	TRBJ2-5	TRBD2	many	TGTGCCAGCAGCTTAGCGGGAGGGAGGGGAGAGACCCAGTACTTC	CASSLAGGRGETQYF
TRBV3-1	TRBJ1-6	NA	few	TGTGCCAGCAGGTCCGCCGGAGGGACCTATAATTCACCCCTCCACTTT	CASRSAGGTYNSPLHF
TRBV19	TRBJ2-1	NA	many	TGTGCCAGTAGTATTGGGGCCCCAATGTTCTACAATGAGCAGTTCTTC	CASSIGAPMFYNEQFF